This TCR beta chain is from a study of metastatic and nonmetastatic thyroid tumors. This CDR3 is built from 14 residues. Germline V lookup: CDR1 MNHNS, CDR2 SASEGT. V was pared by 10 bases and J by 5 bases, with 14 bases of the junction left unmatched. Thyroid surgery was performed in patients who had received no treatment beforehand. TCRdb re-called clones from the PCR reads using MiXCR. The data show approximately 38,000 clones, around 28% seen once. The sequence was collected from a male donor with papillary thyroid cancer or a benign thyroid nodule (not recorded which). Some clones in this sample may be carry-over from other donors' samples. The sequencing sample was made of blood. The chain combines TRBV6-1 with TRBJ2-7; 7 bases fit TRBD2. The CDR3 sequence is CATPPVAGDDEQYF. As DNA, the CDR3 is TGTGCCACCCCCCCGGTCGCGGGAGATGACGAGCAGTACTTC.